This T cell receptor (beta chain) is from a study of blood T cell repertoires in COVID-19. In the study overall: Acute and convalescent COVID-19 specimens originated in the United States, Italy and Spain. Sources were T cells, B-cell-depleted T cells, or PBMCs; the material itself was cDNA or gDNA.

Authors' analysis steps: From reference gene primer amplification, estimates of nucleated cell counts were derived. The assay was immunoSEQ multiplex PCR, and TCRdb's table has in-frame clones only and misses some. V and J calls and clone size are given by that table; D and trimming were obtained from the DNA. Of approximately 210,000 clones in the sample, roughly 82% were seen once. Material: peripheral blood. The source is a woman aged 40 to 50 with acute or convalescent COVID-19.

The CDR3 region has the DNA TGTGCCAGTACCGACCCCCGTAGCGGGCCGAACACCGGGGAGCTGTTTTTT. Translating it yields CASTDPRSGPNTGELFF. V and J are TRBV19 and TRBJ2-2; 7 bases map to TRBD2. The CDR3 extends over 17 amino acids. Trimming removed 7 bases from V and 0 bases from J; junction bases left unmatched: 11. Germline lookup yields CDR1 LNHDA and CDR2 SQIVND (reference sequence).